This TCR beta chain stems from a study of cytomegalovirus exposure and HLA in healthy donors. Study conclusions and caveats: Association with HLA alleles at 0.05 false discovery rate was found for roughly 17,000 TCR beta sequences in a later analysis. Among the CMV-associated chains, three were confirmed in vitro as specific for CMV antigens. TCR beta chains numbering 164 were designated cytomegalovirus-associated.

With 60 Vbeta and 13 Jbeta primers, the PCR was carried out. The protocol was immunoSEQ multiplex PCR, while the TCRdb copy is restricted to in-frame clones and leaves out a portion. The sample consists of 120,000 or so clones, roughly 82% of them appearing once. The CDR3 totals 12 residues. Germline values: CDR1 SEHNR, CDR2 FQNEAQ (reference sequence). V lost 1 base, J lost 12 bases, and 4 bases stayed unmatched. On this clone: Its antigen is currently unknown.

The J gene is TRBJ1-1, the V gene TRBV7-9; 8 bases fit TRBD1. The sample was PBMCs. The sequence was collected from a male donor in good health and CMV-seropositive. The CDR3 DNA reads as TGTGCCAGCAGCTTAGGACAGGGGTTAACTTTCTTT. Translating gives CASSLGQGLTFF.